This T cell receptor (beta chain) came from a study of CD8+ T cells in alopecia areata. Treatment here: oral pan-JAK inhibitor, 5-10 mg twice daily. RNA was extracted and reverse transcribed into cDNA as the sequencing template. Profiled with immunoSEQ multiplex PCR; TCRdb holds only in-frame clones, not every one. The sample has 90,000 or so clones; 44% are singletons. V lost 11 bases and J lost 4, with 11 bases in between. This CDR3 spans 12 amino acids. The germline V gene has CDR1 SEHNR and CDR2 FQNEAQ (reference sequence). The chain has TRBV7-9 and TRBJ2-2; the D gene could be TRBD1 or TRBD2 (5 bases each). The specimen comprised CD8+ T cells sorted from blood, sampled at week 24, from a patient treated with tofacitinib. The sequence came from a human donor with alopecia areata. The CDR3 spells CAEGTGTGELFF. CDR3 bases: TGTGCCGAGGGGACGGGCACCGGGGAGCTGTTTTTT.